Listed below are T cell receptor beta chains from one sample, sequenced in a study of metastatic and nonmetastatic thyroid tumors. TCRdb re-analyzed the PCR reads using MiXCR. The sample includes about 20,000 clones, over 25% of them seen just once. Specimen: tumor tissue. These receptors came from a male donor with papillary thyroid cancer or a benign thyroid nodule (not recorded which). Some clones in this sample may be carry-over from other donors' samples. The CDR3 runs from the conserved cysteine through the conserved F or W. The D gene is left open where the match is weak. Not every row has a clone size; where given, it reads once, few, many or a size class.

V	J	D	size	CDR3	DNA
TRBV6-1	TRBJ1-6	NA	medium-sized	CASSDSGNSPLHF	TGTGCCAGCAGTGATTCAGGGAATTCACCCCTCCACTTT
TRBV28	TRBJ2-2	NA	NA	CASSSPGTVSGGELFF	TGTGCCAGCAGTAGTCCAGGGACGGTTTCAGGCGGGGAGCTGTTTTTT
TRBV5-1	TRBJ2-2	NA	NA	CASSLESGMNTGELFF	TGCGCCAGCAGCTTGGAATCAGGAATGAACACCGGGGAGCTGTTTTTT
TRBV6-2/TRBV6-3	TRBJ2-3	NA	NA	CASSFLWPTDTQYF	TGTGCCAGCAGTTTCTTATGGCCCACAGATACGCAGTATTTT
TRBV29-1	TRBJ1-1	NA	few	CSVGDDRIKGTFF	TGCAGCGTTGGCGACGACAGGATAAAGGGGACTTTCTTT
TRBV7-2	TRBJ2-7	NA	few	CASSPGVGEQYF	TGTGCCAGCAGCCCGGGTGTGGGGGAGCAGTACTTC
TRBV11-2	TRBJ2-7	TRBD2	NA	CASSLTAGANDEQYF	TGTGCCAGCAGCTTAACAGCGGGAGCTAACGACGAGCAGTACTTC
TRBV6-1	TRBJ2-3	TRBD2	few	CASSELAENTDTQYF	TGTGCCAGCAGTGAACTAGCGGAGAACACAGATACGCAGTATTTT
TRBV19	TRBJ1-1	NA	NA	CASSIDPREAFF	TGTGCCAGTAGTATAGACCCCCGGGAAGCTTTCTTT
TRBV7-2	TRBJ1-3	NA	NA	CASSPAPGTGNTIYF	TGTGCCAGCAGCCCTGCCCCCGGGACAGGAAACACCATATATTTT
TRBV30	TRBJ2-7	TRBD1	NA	CAWSSTGGPYEQYF	TGTGCCTGGAGTTCGACAGGGGGGCCCTACGAGCAGTACTTC
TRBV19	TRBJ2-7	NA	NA	CASSILASGFEQYF	TGTGCCAGTAGTATACTGGCGAGCGGGTTCGAGCAGTACTTC
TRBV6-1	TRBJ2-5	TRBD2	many	CASSRLAGGEETQYF	TGTGCCAGCAGTAGACTAGCGGGAGGAGAAGAGACCCAGTACTTC
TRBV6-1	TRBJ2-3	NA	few	CASRIAIGAASTYAQYF	TGTGCCAGCAGGATAGCGATCGGGGCAGCAAGCACATATGCTCAGTATTTT
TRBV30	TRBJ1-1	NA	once	CAWGANGPEAFF	TGTGCCTGGGGGGCTAACGGGCCTGAAGCTTTCTTT
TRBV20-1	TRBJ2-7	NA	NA	CSASADNTYEQYF	TGCAGTGCTAGTGCGGACAACACCTACGAGCAGTACTTC
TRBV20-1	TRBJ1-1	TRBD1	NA	CSARELLDRVDTEAFF	TGCAGTGCTAGAGAACTACTCGACAGGGTGGACACTGAAGCTTTCTTT
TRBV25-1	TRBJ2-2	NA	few	CASTRTGPGELFF	TGTGCCAGCACCCGCACAGGCCCCGGGGAGCTGTTTTTT
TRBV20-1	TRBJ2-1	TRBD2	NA	CSAQPSGGSYNEQFF	TGCAGTGCTCAACCTAGCGGGGGCTCCTACAATGAGCAGTTCTTC
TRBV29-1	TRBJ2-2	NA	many	CSVGFGNTGELFF	TGCAGCGTTGGATTTGGGAACACCGGGGAGCTGTTTTTT
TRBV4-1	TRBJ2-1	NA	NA	CASSQDRGNNEQFF	TGCGCCAGCAGCCAAGACCGGGGGAACAATGAGCAGTTCTTC
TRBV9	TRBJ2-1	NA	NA	CASSVDVRDRWRSYNEQFF	TGTGCCAGCAGCGTAGATGTAAGGGATAGGTGGAGATCCTACAATGAGCAGTTCTTC
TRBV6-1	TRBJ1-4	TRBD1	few	CASSDRVEKLFF	TGTGCCAGCAGCGACAGGGTTGAAAAACTGTTTTTT
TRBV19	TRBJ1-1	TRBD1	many	CASSPQTGGATEAFF	TGTGCCAGTAGTCCCCAGACAGGGGGCGCCACTGAAGCTTTCTTT
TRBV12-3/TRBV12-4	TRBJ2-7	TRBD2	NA	CASSSGLAGYYEHYF	TGTGCCAGCAGTTCGGGACTAGCGGGATACTATGAGCACTACTTC
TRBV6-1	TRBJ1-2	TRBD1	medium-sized	CASSEYWRQGAEYGYTF	TGTGCCAGCAGTGAATACTGGCGACAGGGGGCGGAATATGGCTACACCTTC
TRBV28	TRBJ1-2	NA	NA	CASSSQGMEGYTF	TGTGCCAGCAGTTCACAGGGTATGGAGGGCTACACCTTC
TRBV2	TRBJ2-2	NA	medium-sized	CASREQVNTGELFF	TGTGCCAGCAGGGAACAGGTGAACACCGGGGAGCTGTTTTTT
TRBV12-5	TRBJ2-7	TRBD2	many	CASGRTGTSNEQYF	TGTGCTAGTGGTCGGACCGGGACTAGCAACGAGCAGTACTTC
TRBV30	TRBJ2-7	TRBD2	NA	CAWRGEGSAYF	TGTGCCTGGAGGGGGGAGGGAAGTGCGTACTTC
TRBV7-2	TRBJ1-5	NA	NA	CASSAPGAHGQPQHF	TGTGCCAGCAGCGCTCCGGGGGCGCATGGACAGCCCCAGCATTTT
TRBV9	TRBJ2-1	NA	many	CAGSVVSRGYNEQFF	TGTGCCGGCAGCGTAGTTTCGCGGGGCTACAATGAGCAGTTCTTC
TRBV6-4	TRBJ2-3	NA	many	CASSDSTGSVDTQYF	TGTGCCAGCAGTGACTCAACAGGGTCAGTGGATACGCAGTATTTT
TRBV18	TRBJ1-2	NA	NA	CASSPRRIYGYTF	TGTGCCAGCTCTCCTAGACGTATCTATGGCTACACCTTC
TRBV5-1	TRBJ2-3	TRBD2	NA	CASSLGLATDTQYF	TGCGCCAGCAGCTTGGGACTAGCCACAGATACGCAGTATTTT
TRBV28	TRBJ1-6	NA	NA	CASSSGTLTNSPLHF	TGTGCCAGCAGTTCCGGGACACTAACTAATTCACCCCTCCACTTT
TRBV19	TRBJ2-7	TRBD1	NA	CASSAGQGAEYEQYF	TGTGCCAGTAGCGCCGGACAGGGTGCGGAGTACGAGCAGTACTTC
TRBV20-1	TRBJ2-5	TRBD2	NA	CSARDGTSGGASQETQYF	TGCAGTGCTAGAGACGGGACTAGCGGGGGGGCAAGCCAAGAGACCCAGTACTTC
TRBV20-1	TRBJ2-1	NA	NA	CSARDPLGASNEQFF	TGCAGTGCTAGAGATCCCCTGGGGGCATCCAATGAGCAGTTCTTC
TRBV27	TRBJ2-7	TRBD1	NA	CARHPQGAYEPYF	TGTGCCCGCCACCCGCAGGGGGCCTACGAGCCGTACTTC